This T cell receptor beta chain was observed in a study of Graves' ophthalmopathy and Graves' hyperthyroidism. From RNA, the CDR3 regions of TCR beta chains were amplified and sequenced. First-round RT-PCR with HTBI primers preceded a second-round multiplex PCR. One entry per CDR3 protein, called by TCRdb with MiXCR from the multiplex PCR reads. The data contain more than 150,000 distinct CDR3 sequences, less than 45% of them seen just once; the ten biggest clones take up approximately 5.5%. On this clonotype itself: Its antigen is currently unknown.

Per germline, CDR1 SGHTA and CDR2 FQGNSA. The ends were cut back, 6 bases at V and 4 bases at J, with 12 bases in the middle. The CDR3 is made up of 14 amino acids. Broader study findings: Clonotypes were expanded in thyroid at above 0.001 frequency, and most also appeared in blood. Ophthalmopathy progression was predicted by the model at just over 70% sensitivity and less than 80% specificity.

This chain connects TRBV7-2 to TRBJ2-2, with D unresolved. The sequenced sample consisted of peripheral blood. This TCR derives from a woman between 40 and 55 years old with Graves' ophthalmopathy. The CDR3 sequence: CASSYPGRTGELFF. CDR3 DNA: TGTGCCAGCAGTTACCCTGGTCGCACCGGGGAGCTGTTTTTT.